Presented here are 2 T cell receptor beta chains from one specimen sequenced in a study of cytomegalovirus exposure and HLA in healthy donors. Primers: 60 Vbeta forward and 13 Jbeta reverse. The table came from immunoSEQ multiplex PCR; TCRdb's copy has only in-frame clones and leaves some out. The repertoire table contains 50,000 or so clones. Material for sequencing was PBMCs. Every receptor here comes from a woman aged 18 to 35 in good health and CMV-seronegative.

V is TRBV6-6 and J is TRBJ1-6; no reliable D call. This CDR3 region has 14 residues. V lost 4 bases and J lost 4, with 8 bases in between. Germline assignment: CDR1 MNHNY and CDR2 SVGAGI (reference sequence). The CDR3 region has the DNA TGTGCCAGCAGTTTTTTGGAGTATAATTCACCCCTCCACTTT. Residues: CASSFLEYNSPLHF.

The rearrangement joins TRBV2 to TRBJ1-6; TRBD1 aligns across 7 bases. The junction had 7 bases not matched to a gene; V was cut back by 8 bases and J by 0 bases. This CDR3 spans 16 amino acids. Germline CDR1 and CDR2: SNHLY and FYNNEI. The CDR3 sequence: CASLTGVGSYNSPLHF. In DNA form, the CDR3 reads TGTGCCAGCTTAACAGGGGTGGGCTCCTATAATTCACCCCTCCACTTT.